This T cell receptor beta chain originates from a study of human T cells and chemical hapten exposure. Overall study results and limits: In comparison with controls, expanded TCRs gave rise to a significantly larger number of large CDR3 similarity clusters.

This clonotype was seen a few times. Its antigen is currently unknown. Sample time point: pre-sensitization, week 0. The treatment: therapeutic diphenylcyclopropenone sensitization with weekly scalp DPC. Unique molecular identifiers were attached to individual cDNA molecules during library preparation. Using its own MiXCR run on the RACE reads, TCRdb lists one record per CDR3 protein. The profile shows more than 250,000 distinct CDR3 sequences, more than 6.5% of them singletons. V lost 2 bases, J lost 9 bases, and 8 bases lay in between. The germline CDR1 and CDR2 sequences are SGHVS and FNYEAQ. The CDR3 is 12 amino acids.

The sample in question was whole blood, obtained in connection with sensitization to the hapten diphenylcyclopropenone (DPC). This chain connects TRBV7-6 to TRBJ2-1, with D hard to call. The receptor's source is a woman aged 35 to 49 with alopecia areata. Some clones in this sample may be carry-over from other donors' samples. In DNA, the CDR3 is TGTGCCAGCAGCTTAATTCCGGGTGAGCAGTTCTTC. As protein: CASSLIPGEQFF. The full variable domain, completed using reference TRBV7-6 and TRBJ2-1, is GAGVSQSPRYKVTKRGQDVALRCDPISGHVSLYWYRQALGQGPEFLTYFNYEAQQDKSGLPNDRFSAERPEGSISTLTIQRTEQRDSAMYRCASSLIPGEQFFGPGTRLTVL.